This T cell receptor (beta chain) was observed in a study of blood T cells in healthy people across ages. Points from the study as a whole: For the donors, CMV status was unknown and possibly confounded expanded clonotype changes. TCR beta diversity, measured per million T cells, fell in a roughly linear way with age. More naive CD4+ cells and higher diversity marked long-lived donors relative to aged donors.

Next came a second PCR, run for about 7 to 12 cycles, which used a sample-barcoded 5' primer along with a J-beta primer mix. Carrying 12 random nucleotides, a template-switch adaptor labeled each individual cDNA molecule. TCRdb redid the calling of the 5' RACE reads with MiXCR, one entry per CDR3 protein. The data contain about 690,000 distinct CDR3 sequences, approximately 40% of them singletons. About this clonotype: Its target is unknown.

The V and J ends lost 6 bases and 1 base, in that order; junction bases with no gene match: 13. Germline V gives CDR1 SGHTA, CDR2 FQGNSA. This CDR3 region has 18 residues. The TCR was taken from a man older than 75 in good health. The chain links TRBV7-2 to TRBJ2-3, with 10 bases that match TRBD2. Source material: blood. The CDR3 sequence: CASRLFGAGGRRTDTQYF. In DNA form, the CDR3 reads TGTGCCAGCAGGCTATTCGGAGCGGGGGGGAGACGCACAGATACGCAGTATTTT.